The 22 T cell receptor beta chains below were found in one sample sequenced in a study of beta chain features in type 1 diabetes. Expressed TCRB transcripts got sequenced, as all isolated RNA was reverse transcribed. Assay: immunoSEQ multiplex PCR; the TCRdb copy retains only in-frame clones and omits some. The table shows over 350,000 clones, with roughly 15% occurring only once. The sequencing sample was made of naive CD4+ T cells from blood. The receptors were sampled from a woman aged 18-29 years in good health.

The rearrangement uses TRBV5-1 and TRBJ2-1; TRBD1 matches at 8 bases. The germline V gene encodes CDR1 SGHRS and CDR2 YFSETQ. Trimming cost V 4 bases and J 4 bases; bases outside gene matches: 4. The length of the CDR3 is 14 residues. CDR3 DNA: TGCGCCAGCAGCCGGGGACAGGAGTACAATGAGCAGTTCTTC. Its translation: CASSRGQEYNEQFF.

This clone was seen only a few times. This CDR3 reads CASGPSRYTIYF. CDR3 in DNA: TGTGCCAGCGGTCCCTCTAGATACACCATATATTTT. V gene TRBV6-5 combines with J gene TRBJ1-3; D not resolved. V lost 8 bases, J lost 8 bases, and 13 bases lay in between. Germline V gives CDR1 MNHEY, CDR2 SVGAGI. The CDR3 has 12 amino acids.

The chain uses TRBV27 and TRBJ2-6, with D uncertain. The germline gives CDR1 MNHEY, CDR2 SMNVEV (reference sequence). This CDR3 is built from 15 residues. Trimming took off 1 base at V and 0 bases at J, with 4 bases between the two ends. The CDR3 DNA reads TGTGCCAGCAGTTTATATCTCTCTGGGGCCAACGTCCTGACTTTC. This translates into CASSLYLSGANVLTF. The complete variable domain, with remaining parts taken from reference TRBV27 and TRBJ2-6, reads EAQVTQNPRYLITVTGKKLTVTCSQNMNHEYMSWYRQDPGLGLRQIYYSMNVEVTDKGDVPEGYKVSRKEKRNFPLILESPSPNQTSLYFCASSLYLSGANVLTFGAGSRLTVL.

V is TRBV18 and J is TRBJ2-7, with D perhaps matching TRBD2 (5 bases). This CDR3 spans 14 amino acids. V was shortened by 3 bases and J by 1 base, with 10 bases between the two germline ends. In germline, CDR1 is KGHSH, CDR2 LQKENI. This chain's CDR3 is CASSPLRDSYEQYF. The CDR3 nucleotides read TGTGCCAGCTCACCCCTTCGGGATTCCTACGAGCAGTACTTC. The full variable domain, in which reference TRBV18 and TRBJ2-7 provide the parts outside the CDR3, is NAGVMQNPRHLVRRRGQEARLRCSPMKGHSHVYWYRQLPEEGLKFMVYLQKENIIDESGMPKERFSAEFPKEGPSILRIQQVVRGDSAAYFCASSPLRDSYEQYFGPGTRLTVT.

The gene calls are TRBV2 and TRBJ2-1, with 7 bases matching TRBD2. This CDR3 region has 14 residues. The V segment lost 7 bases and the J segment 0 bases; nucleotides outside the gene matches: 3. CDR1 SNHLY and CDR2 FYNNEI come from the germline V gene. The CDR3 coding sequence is TGTGCCAGCACAGCGGGGAGCTCCTACAATGAGCAGTTCTTC. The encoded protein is CASTAGSSYNEQFF.

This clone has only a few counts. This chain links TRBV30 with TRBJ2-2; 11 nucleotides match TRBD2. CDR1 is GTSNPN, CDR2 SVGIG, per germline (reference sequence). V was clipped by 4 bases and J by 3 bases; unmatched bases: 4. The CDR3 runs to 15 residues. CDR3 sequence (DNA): TGTGCCTGGATTAGTAGCGGGAGGGACACCGGGGAGCTGTTTTTT. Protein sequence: CAWISSGRDTGELFF.

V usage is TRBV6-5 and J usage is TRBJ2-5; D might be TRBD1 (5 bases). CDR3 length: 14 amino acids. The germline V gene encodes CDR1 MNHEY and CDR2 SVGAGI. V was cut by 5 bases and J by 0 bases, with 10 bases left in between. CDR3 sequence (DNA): TGTGCCAGCAGTCATCACAGGAACCAAGAGACCCAGTACTTC. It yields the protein CASSHHRNQETQYF.

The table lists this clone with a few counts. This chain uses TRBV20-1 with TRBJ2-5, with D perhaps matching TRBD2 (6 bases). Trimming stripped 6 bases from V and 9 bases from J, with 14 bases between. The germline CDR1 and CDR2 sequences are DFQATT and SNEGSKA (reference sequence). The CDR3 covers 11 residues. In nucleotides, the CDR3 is TGCAGTGCCAAAACTGGAGGGGCCCAGTACTTC. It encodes CSAKTGGAQYF.

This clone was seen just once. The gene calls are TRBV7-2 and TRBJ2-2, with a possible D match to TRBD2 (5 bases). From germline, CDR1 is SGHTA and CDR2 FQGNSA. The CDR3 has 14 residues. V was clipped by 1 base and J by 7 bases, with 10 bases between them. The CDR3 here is CASSLDLGVGELFF. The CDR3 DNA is TGTGCCAGCAGCTTAGACCTCGGGGTCGGGGAGCTGTTTTTT.

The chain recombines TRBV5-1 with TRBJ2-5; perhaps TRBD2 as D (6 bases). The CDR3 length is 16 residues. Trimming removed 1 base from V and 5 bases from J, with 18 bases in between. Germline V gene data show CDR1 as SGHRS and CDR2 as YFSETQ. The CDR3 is CASSLRRGTIGETQYF. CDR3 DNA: TGCGCCAGCAGCTTGCGTCGGGGGACCATTGGGGAGACCCAGTACTTC.

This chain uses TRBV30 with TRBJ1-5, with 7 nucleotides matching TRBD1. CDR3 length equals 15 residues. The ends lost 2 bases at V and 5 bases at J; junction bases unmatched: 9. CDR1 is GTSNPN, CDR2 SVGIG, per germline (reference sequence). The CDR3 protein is CAWSRGQGEDQPQHF. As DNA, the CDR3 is TGTGCCTGGAGTAGGGGTCAGGGGGAGGATCAGCCCCAGCATTTT.

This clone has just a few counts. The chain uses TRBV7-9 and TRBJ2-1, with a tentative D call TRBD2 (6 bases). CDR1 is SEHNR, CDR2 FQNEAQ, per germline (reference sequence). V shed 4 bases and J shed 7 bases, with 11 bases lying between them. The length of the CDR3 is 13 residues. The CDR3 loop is CASSSSSGNEQFF. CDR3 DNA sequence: TGTGCCAGCAGCTCGTCAAGCGGGAATGAGCAGTTCTTC.

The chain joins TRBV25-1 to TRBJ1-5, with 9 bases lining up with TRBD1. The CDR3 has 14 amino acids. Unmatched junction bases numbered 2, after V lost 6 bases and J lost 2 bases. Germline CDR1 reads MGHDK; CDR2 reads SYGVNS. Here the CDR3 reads CASSRTGGNQPQHF. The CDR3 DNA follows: TGTGCCAGCAGCCGGACAGGGGGCAATCAGCCCCAGCATTTT.

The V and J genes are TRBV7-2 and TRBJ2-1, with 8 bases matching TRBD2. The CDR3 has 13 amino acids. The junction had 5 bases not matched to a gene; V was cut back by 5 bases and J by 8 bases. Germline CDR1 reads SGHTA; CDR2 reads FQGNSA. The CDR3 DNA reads TGTGCCAGCAGCCCGGGACTAGTGGATGAGCAGTTCTTC. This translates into CASSPGLVDEQFF. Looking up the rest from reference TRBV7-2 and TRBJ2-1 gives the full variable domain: GAGVSQSPSNKVTEKGKDVELRCDPISGHTALYWYRQSLGQGLEFLIYFQGNSAPDKSGLPSDRFSAERTGGSVSTLTIQRTQQEDSAVYLCASSPGLVDEQFFGPGTRLTVL.

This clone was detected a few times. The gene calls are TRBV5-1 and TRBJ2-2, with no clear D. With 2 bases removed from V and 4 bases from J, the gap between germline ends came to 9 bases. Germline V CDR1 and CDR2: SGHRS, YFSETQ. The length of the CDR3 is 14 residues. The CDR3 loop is CASSFASITGELFF. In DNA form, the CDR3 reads TGCGCCAGCAGCTTCGCGAGCATCACCGGGGAGCTGTTTTTT.

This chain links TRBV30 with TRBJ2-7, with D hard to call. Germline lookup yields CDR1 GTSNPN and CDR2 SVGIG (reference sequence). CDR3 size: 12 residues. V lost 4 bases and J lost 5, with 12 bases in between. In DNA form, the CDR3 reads TGTGCCTGGACGGATGCCCGGGACGAGCAGTACTTC. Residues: CAWTDARDEQYF. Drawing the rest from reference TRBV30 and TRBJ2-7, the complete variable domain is SQTIHQWPATLVQPVGSPLSLECTVEGTSNPNLYWYRQAAGRGLQLLFYSVGIGQISSEVPQNLSASRPQDRQFILSSKKLLLSDSGFYLCAWTDARDEQYFGPGTRLTVT.

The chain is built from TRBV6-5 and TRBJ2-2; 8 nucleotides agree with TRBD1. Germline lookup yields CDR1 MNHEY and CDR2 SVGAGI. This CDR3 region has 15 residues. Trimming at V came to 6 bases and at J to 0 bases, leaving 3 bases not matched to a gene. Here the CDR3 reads CASRVDRANTGELFF. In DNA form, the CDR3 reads TGTGCCAGCAGGGTGGACAGGGCGAACACCGGGGAGCTGTTTTTT.

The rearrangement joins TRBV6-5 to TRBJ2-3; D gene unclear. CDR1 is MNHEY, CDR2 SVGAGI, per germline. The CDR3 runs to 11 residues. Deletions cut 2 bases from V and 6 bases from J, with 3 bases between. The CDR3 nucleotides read TGTGCCAGCAGTTACCTGGATACGCAGTATTTT. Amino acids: CASSYLDTQYF.

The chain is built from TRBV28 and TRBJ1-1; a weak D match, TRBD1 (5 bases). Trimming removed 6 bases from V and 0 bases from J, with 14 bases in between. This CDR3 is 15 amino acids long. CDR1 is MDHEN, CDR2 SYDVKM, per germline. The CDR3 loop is CASRPLGGLNTEAFF. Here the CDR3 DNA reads TGTGCCAGCAGACCCTTGGGGGGATTGAACACTGAAGCTTTCTTT.

DNA for the CDR3: TGTGCCAGCAGCCCGGGACTATCGACCTACGAGCAGTACTTC. Translated: CASSPGLSTYEQYF. The chain uses TRBV7-9 and TRBJ2-7; TRBD2 aligns across 7 bases. Trimming took 5 bases from V and 2 from J; bases not matched to a gene: 6. CDR1 is SEHNR and CDR2 is FQNEAQ in the germline V gene (reference sequence). CDR3 length: 14 residues.

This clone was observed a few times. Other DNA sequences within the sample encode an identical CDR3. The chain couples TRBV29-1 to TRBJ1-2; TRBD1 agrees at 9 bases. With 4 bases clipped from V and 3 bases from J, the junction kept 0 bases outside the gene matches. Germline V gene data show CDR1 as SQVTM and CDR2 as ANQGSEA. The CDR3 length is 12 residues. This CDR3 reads CSVGTGDYGYTF. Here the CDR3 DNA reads TGCAGCGTTGGGACAGGGGACTATGGCTACACCTTC.

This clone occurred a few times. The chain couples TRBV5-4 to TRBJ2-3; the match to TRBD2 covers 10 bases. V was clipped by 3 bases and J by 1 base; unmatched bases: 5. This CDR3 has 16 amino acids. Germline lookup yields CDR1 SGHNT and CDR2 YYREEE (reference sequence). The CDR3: CASSSRLAGGTDTQYF. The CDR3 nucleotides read TGTGCCAGCAGCTCCCGACTAGCGGGCGGCACAGATACGCAGTATTTT. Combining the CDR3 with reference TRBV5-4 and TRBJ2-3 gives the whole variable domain ETGVTQSPTHLIKTRGQQVTLRCSSQSGHNTVSWYQQALGQGPQFIFQYYREEENGRGNFPPRFSGLQFPNYSSELNVNALELDDSALYLCASSSRLAGGTDTQYFGPGTRLTVL.